This entry lists 30 T cell receptor beta chains sequenced from one sample in a study of spatial heterogeneity in lung cancer. Time point described: sample taken at primary tumor resection. These receptors lack a known antigen. TCRdb reanalysed the 5' RACE reads using MiXCR and keeps one entry per CDR3 protein. Found here are around 2,000 distinct CDR3 sequences, just over 3% of them singletons; the top ten hold around 11%. Findings and limits, study-wide: Higher tumor mutation counts went along with higher counts of expanded intratumoral alpha and beta TCRs.

Sequenced material: lung tumor tissue, taken at surgery. These receptors originate from a female donor with early-stage non-small cell lung cancer.

This clonotype was observed many times. DNA for the CDR3: TGCAGTGCTAGAGATTCCCTCCTAGCGGGGGCCGCAGATACGCAGTATTTT. Translated, it gives CSARDSLLAGAADTQYF. This chain connects TRBV20-1 to TRBJ2-3; 10 positions match TRBD2. CDR1 and CDR2 (germline): DFQATT, SNEGSKA (reference sequence). With V trimmed by 0 bases and J by 4 bases, 10 bases remained unmatched. The CDR3 length is 17 residues.

This clonotype was counted many times. The chain employs TRBV12-3 or TRBV12-4 and TRBJ1-5; 10 bases match TRBD1. CDR3 length: 15 amino acids. J was trimmed by 4 bases and V by 4 bases; bases with no gene match: 4. CDR3 DNA: TGTGCCAGCAGTTCAGGGACAGGGGATAATCAGCCCCAGCATTTT. Its protein is CASSSGTGDNQPQHF.

The rearrangement links TRBV14 to TRBJ2-7; perhaps TRBD2 as D (5 bases). The germline V and J ends were trimmed by 1 base and 7 bases, with 8 bases remaining between them. The CDR3 covers 12 residues. Looked up from germline, CDR1 is SGHDN and CDR2 is FVKESK. CDR3: CASSQGTLEQYF. The CDR3 bases are TGTGCCAGCAGCCAAGGGACTCTGGAGCAGTACTTC.

In its sample, this clonotype is medium-sized. The gene calls are TRBV28 and TRBJ1-4; D uncertain. The CDR3 contains 14 residues. V was pared by 6 bases and J by 8 bases, with 16 bases between. CDR1 is MDHEN and CDR2 is SYDVKM in the germline V gene. For the CDR3, the DNA is TGTGCCAGCAGCTTGAATGTTGTTCGGGAAAAACTGTTTTTT. Encoded protein: CASSLNVVREKLFF.

Judged by abundance, this clonotype is medium-sized. The genes are TRBV7-2 and TRBJ2-2; TRBD2 matches 13 bases. V lost 1 base to trimming and J lost 5 bases; unmatched junction nucleotides: 10. The CDR3 has 19 amino acids. The germline V gene has CDR1 SGHTA and CDR2 FQGNSA. The CDR3 coding sequence is TGTGCCAGCAGCTTAGTCTTAGTGGGACTAGCGGGACGTACCGGGGAGCTGTTTTTT. Translating gives CASSLVLVGLAGRTGELFF.

Many counts were recorded for this clonotype. The gene calls are TRBV6-5 and TRBJ1-1; 7 positions match TRBD1. Germline V gene lookup returns CDR1 MNHEY and CDR2 SVGAGI. With 5 bases clipped from V and 7 bases from J, the junction kept 1 base outside the gene matches. This CDR3 spans 11 amino acids. In DNA form, the CDR3 reads TGTGCCAGCAGTCGGGACAGTGAAGCTTTCTTT. Translated, it gives CASSRDSEAFF.

This clonotype was picked up many times. The chain uses TRBV30 and TRBJ1-1; D gene ambiguous. Germline loops: CDR1 GTSNPN, CDR2 SVGIG (reference sequence). V shed 1 base and J shed 4 bases, with 1 base lying between them. The CDR3 sequence is 10 residues long. The CDR3 bases are TGTGCCTGGAGTGGCACTGAAGCTTTCTTT. Amino acid sequence: CAWSGTEAFF.

In this sample, this clonotype is medium-sized. This chain connects TRBV6-1 to TRBJ2-7; D is unresolved. This CDR3 is built from 10 residues. Trimming removed 3 bases from V and 12 bases from J, with 9 bases in between. Germline CDR1 reads MNHNS; CDR2 reads SASEGT. The CDR3 sequence is CASSDFLRYF. The CDR3 coding sequence is TGTGCCAGCAGTGATTTCCTCCGGTACTTC.

In its sample, this clonotype ranks as medium-sized. The chain joins TRBV19 to TRBJ1-2; 7 nucleotides agree with TRBD1. After removal of 5 bases from V and 2 bases from J, the junction contained 2 bases not matched to a gene. CDR1 and CDR2 (germline): LNHDA, SQIVND (reference sequence). CDR3 length equals 13 residues. In DNA form, the CDR3 reads TGTGCCAGTAGTTGGGACAGCAACTATGGCTACACCTTC. Protein sequence: CASSWDSNYGYTF.

This clonotype is medium-sized by share. This chain links TRBV28 with TRBJ1-1; no definite D call. Per germline, CDR1 MDHEN and CDR2 SYDVKM. Trimming shortened V by 5 bases and J by 1 base, and 8 bases separated the two germline ends. This CDR3 is 13 amino acids long. In nucleotides, the CDR3 is TGTGCCAGCAGTAATCAGTGGAACACTGAAGCTTTCTTT. It codes for CASSNQWNTEAFF.

By proportion, this clonotype is medium-sized. The chain couples TRBV6-2 or TRBV6-3 to TRBJ2-1; TRBD2 matches 10 bases. V lost 5 bases and J lost 4; bases outside the gene matches: 5. Germline CDR1 is MNHEY and CDR2 is SVGEGT. CDR3 length equals 15 residues. The CDR3 loop is CASSLAGVFYNEQFF. The CDR3, as DNA: TGTGCCAGCAGTCTAGCGGGGGTCTTTTACAATGAGCAGTTCTTC.

This clonotype is judged medium-sized. The V gene is TRBV4-3, the J gene TRBJ1-2, with D perhaps matching TRBD1 (6 bases). The V gene's germline CDR1 is LGHNA and CDR2 YSLEER. V was pared by 0 bases and J by 3 bases, with 11 bases between. This CDR3 is built from 15 residues. CDR3 region: CASSQEQGVDYGYTF. The CDR3 DNA follows: TGCGCCAGCAGCCAAGAACAGGGTGTTGACTATGGCTACACCTTC.

This clonotype ranks as medium-sized. This rearrangement joins TRBV6-6 to TRBJ2-3, with TRBD2 matching over 12 bases. Germline assignment: CDR1 MNHNY and CDR2 SVGAGI (reference sequence). V lost 0 bases, J lost 0 bases, and 10 bases stayed unmatched. This CDR3 has 20 residues. The CDR3, as DNA: TGTGCCAGCAGTTACTCGCCCGGACTAGCGGGAACCACTAGCACAGATACGCAGTATTTT. This sequence encodes CASSYSPGLAGTTSTDTQYF.

By share, this clonotype counts as medium-sized (0.01 to 0.1%). The chain recombines TRBV12-3 or TRBV12-4 with TRBJ1-4, with no clear D. The CDR3 contains 11 residues. The ends were cut back, 5 bases at V and 5 bases at J, with 3 bases in the middle. The CDR3 sequence: CASSQNEKLFF. The DNA of the CDR3 is TGTGCCAGCAGTCAAAATGAAAAACTGTTTTTT.

This clonotype was detected ten times or more. The chain links TRBV3-1 to TRBJ1-1; D is unclear. Trimming stripped 7 bases from V and 0 bases from J, with 15 bases between. Germline V CDR1 and CDR2: LGHDT, YNNKEL (reference sequence). The CDR3 totals 15 residues. The CDR3 coding sequence is TGTGCCAGCACCACCGACACGTCCGTGAACACTGAAGCTTTCTTT. This gives the protein CASTTDTSVNTEAFF.

This clonotype counts as medium-sized (0.01 to 0.1%). This rearrangement joins TRBV5-1 to TRBJ2-1; D may be TRBD2 (6 bases). The V gene's germline CDR1 is SGHRS and CDR2 YFSETQ. This CDR3 comprises 17 residues. Deletions cut 1 base from V and 8 bases from J, with 22 bases between. CDR3 residues: CASSLRAGAGSFDEQFF. CDR3 coding DNA: TGCGCCAGCAGCTTGAGGGCAGGCGCGGGGTCGTTCGATGAGCAGTTCTTC.

This clonotype was observed at least ten times. J is TRBJ2-2 and V is TRBV27; weak D call: TRBD1 (6 bases). The V end was cut by 1 base, the J end by 3 bases, with 15 bases between. This CDR3 has 17 residues. Germline loops: CDR1 MNHEY, CDR2 SMNVEV (reference sequence). The chain's CDR3 is CASSLYYRDIHTGELFF. CDR3 nucleotide sequence: TGTGCCAGCAGTTTATACTACCGGGACATTCACACCGGGGAGCTGTTTTTT.

This clonotype ranks as medium-sized (0.01 to 0.1%). The chain's CDR3 is CASSPDRNTGELFF. DNA for the CDR3: TGTGCCAGCAGCCCGGACAGAAACACCGGGGAGCTGTTTTTT. This chain joins TRBV7-9 and TRBJ2-2; maybe TRBD1 (6 bases). The V and J ends lost 5 bases and 2 bases respectively, with 9 bases between them. Germline V lookup: CDR1 SEHNR, CDR2 FQNEAQ (reference sequence). This CDR3 spans 14 amino acids.

This clonotype is labeled medium-sized. The chain has TRBV4-1 and TRBJ2-3; 9 bases agree with TRBD1. In germline, CDR1 is MGHRA, CDR2 YSYEKL. The J segment lost 2 bases and the V segment lost 3 bases, leaving 6 bases of the junction unmatched. The length of the CDR3 is 16 residues. The CDR3 is CASSHGQGTTTDTQYF. The CDR3 DNA follows: TGCGCCAGCAGCCACGGACAGGGGACTACCACAGATACGCAGTATTTT.

In its sample, this clonotype ranks as medium-sized. This sequence joins TRBV12-3 or TRBV12-4 and TRBJ2-3, with D possibly matching TRBD2 (5 bases). The V end lost 7 bases, the J end lost 6 bases, and 11 bases lay between the germline ends. CDR3 size: 12 residues. In nucleotides, the CDR3 is TGTGCCAGCACCCCTGGAGGTGATACGCAGTATTTT. Translating it yields CASTPGGDTQYF.

This clonotype is labeled medium-sized. The gene calls are TRBV30 and TRBJ1-1; D is unclear. Trimming took off 0 bases at V and 1 base at J, with 15 bases between the two ends. Germline V gives CDR1 GTSNPN, CDR2 SVGIG (reference sequence). This CDR3 has 16 residues. In nucleotides, the CDR3 is TGTGCCTGGAGTGTATTGGGCATTACAGAGAACACTGAAGCTTTCTTT. This gives the protein CAWSVLGITENTEAFF.

This clonotype qualifies as medium-sized. The V and J genes are TRBV20-1 and TRBJ1-1; D may be TRBD1 (5 bases). V lost 5 bases to trimming and J lost 0 bases, with 28 bases between them. The CDR3 contains 19 residues. The V gene's germline CDR1 is DFQATT and CDR2 SNEGSKA (reference sequence). The CDR3 sequence: CSAPGVTGNMNNMNTEAFF. The CDR3 nucleotides read TGCAGTGCTCCCGGCGTAACAGGAAACATGAACAACATGAACACTGAAGCTTTCTTT.

This clonotype qualifies as medium-sized (0.01 to 0.1%). The chain uses TRBV5-1 and TRBJ2-3; D might be TRBD2 (5 bases). Trimming pared 3 bases from V and 0 bases from J, leaving 11 bases between. The germline CDR1 and CDR2 sequences are SGHRS and YFSETQ. This CDR3 is built from 15 residues. The CDR3 nucleotides are TGCGCCAGCAGCTCCCGGGGAACCAGCACAGATACGCAGTATTTT. Translating gives CASSSRGTSTDTQYF.

By proportion, this clonotype is medium-sized. The rearrangement links TRBV9 to TRBJ2-3; TRBD2 matches at 9 bases. With V trimmed by 0 bases and J by 5 bases, 13 bases remained unmatched. The CDR3 runs to 18 residues. Germline V CDR1 and CDR2: SGDLS, YYNGEE. The CDR3 bases are TGTGCCAGCAGCGTAGGATCTCTGGGCGGGGGGGCCATAGATACGCAGTATTTT. It is translated as CASSVGSLGGGAIDTQYF.

This clonotype is medium-sized. The V call is TRBV28, the J call TRBJ1-2; TRBD1 matches 7 bases. From germline, CDR1 is MDHEN and CDR2 SYDVKM. The CDR3 totals 15 residues. Trimming removed 5 bases from V and 2 bases from J; junction bases left unmatched: 8. The CDR3 loop is CASSPQDRRNYGYTF. CDR3 bases: TGTGCCAGCAGTCCCCAGGACAGGAGGAACTATGGCTACACCTTC.

Details on this clonotype: This may be a read error, as it is one base from a much larger clone. This sequence joins TRBV5-6 and TRBJ1-2; 7 bases align to TRBD1. This CDR3 has 13 amino acids. The germline V gene encodes CDR1 SGHDT and CDR2 YYEEEE. CDR3 sequence: CASSFGDSYGYAF. The CDR3 DNA reads as TGTGCCAGCAGCTTTGGGGACAGCTATGGCTACGCCTTC.

In its sample, this clonotype ranks as medium-sized. The chain combines TRBV27 with TRBJ1-5; tentatively, D is TRBD1 (5 bases). Germline values: CDR1 MNHEY, CDR2 SMNVEV (reference sequence). The CDR3 covers 13 residues. Trimming pared 6 bases from V and 3 bases from J, leaving 9 bases between. CDR3 residues: CASRSGFNQPQHF. The CDR3 bases are TGTGCCAGCAGATCAGGGTTCAATCAGCCCCAGCATTTT.

This clonotype is medium-sized by share. This chain uses TRBV6-6 with TRBJ2-7; a possible D gene is TRBD1 (6 bases). The CDR3 runs to 14 residues. V was clipped by 8 bases and J by 3 bases, with 17 bases between them. Per germline, CDR1 MNHNY and CDR2 SVGAGI (reference sequence). CDR3 residues: CASWGHSVGYEQYF. The DNA of the CDR3 is TGTGCCAGCTGGGGGCATTCCGTAGGCTACGAGCAGTACTTC.

By share, this clonotype ranks as medium-sized (0.01 to 0.1%). The J gene is TRBJ2-5, the V gene TRBV7-9, with 7 bases fitting TRBD1. The germline V gene encodes CDR1 SEHNR and CDR2 FQNEAQ (reference sequence). This CDR3 comprises 17 residues. J gave up 1 base and V 0 bases, and 8 bases lay outside the gene matches. The CDR3, as DNA: TGTGCCAGCAGCTTAGCTAGCCTAGGGGGCAGCCAAGAGACCCAGTACTTC. This encodes CASSLASLGGSQETQYF.

In this sample, this clonotype turned up many times. This chain uses TRBV6-5 with TRBJ1-6; possible D gene TRBD1, 6 bases. The V and J ends lost 1 base and 9 bases respectively, with 16 bases between them. Germline-derived CDR1 and CDR2 are MNHEY and SVGAGI. This CDR3 is 16 amino acids long. CDR3 in amino acids: CASSYYPTLQGSPLHF. The CDR3 nucleotides are TGTGCCAGCAGTTACTACCCAACTCTACAGGGTTCACCCCTCCACTTT.